The T cell receptor beta chain described here comes from a study of molecular identifiers for immune sequencing clone quantification. As CD8+CD4-CCR7+CD45RA+ cells, naive CD8 T cells were sorted. TCRdb re-analysed the PCR reads in MiXCR, keeping a single row per CDR3 protein. The sample shows some 320,000 distinct CDR3 sequences, roughly 23% of them seen only once. This CDR3 is built from 13 residues. Germline V gene lookup returns CDR1 SGHAT and CDR2 FQNNGV. Trimming took off 2 bases at V and 6 bases at J, with 7 bases between the two ends. Input material: naive CD8+ T cells from blood, with Jurkat cell RNA spiked in. Subset in this sample: FACS-sorted CD8+CD4-CCR7+CD45RA+ naive T cells. This TCR derives from a human donor in good health. Some libraries in this study had Jurkat cell RNA spiked in. This chain links TRBV11-2 with TRBJ2-2, with a possible D match to TRBD2 (5 bases). CDR3 DNA: TGTGCCAGCAGCTTACTAGCCCCCGGGGAGCTGTTTTTT. This sequence encodes CASSLLAPGELFF.